This is a list of T cell receptor beta chains from one sample in a study of T-cell memory formation after mild COVID-19. TCRdb redid the calling of the 5' RACE reads with MiXCR, one entry per CDR3 protein. This sample carries some 450,000 distinct CDR3 sequences, more than 15% of them seen once, and the ten largest clones take roughly 21%. The source material was PBMCs or a T cell subset sorted from them (not recorded which). The source of these receptors is a young man who had mild COVID-19 (a few samples of this study predate the infection). Cell type and time point are not known. CDR3s include the opening cysteine and the closing phenylalanine or tryptophan. The D gene is left open where the match is weak. Some rows have no size entry. The others give once, few or many, or a class for an expanded clone.

length	V	J	size	D	CDR3	DNA
15	TRBV5-1	TRBJ2-3	many	.	CASSLVAASTDTQYF	TGCGCCAGCAGCTTGGTGGCAGCTAGCACAGATACGCAGTATTTT
15	TRBV29-1	TRBJ2-1	.	.	CSVGRTGIIRNEQFF	TGCAGCGTTGGGCGAACAGGGATCATCAGGAATGAGCAGTTCTTC
13	TRBV5-1	TRBJ2-3	few	.	CASRFSSADTQYF	TGCGCCAGCAGGTTCAGTTCGGCAGATACGCAGTATTTT
12	TRBV13	TRBJ1-6	.	.	CASSLHGLPLHF	TGTGCCAGCAGCTTACATGGGCTACCCCTCCACTTT
14	TRBV4-3	TRBJ1-2	.	.	CASSQDNLNYGYTF	TGCGCCAGCAGCCAAGATAACTTGAACTATGGCTACACCTTC
12	TRBV25-1	TRBJ2-7	.	.	CASRAESYEQYF	TGTGCCAGCAGAGCAGAGTCCTACGAGCAGTACTTC
15	TRBV6-2/TRBV6-3	TRBJ1-6	few	.	CASSYLHSRNSPLHF	TGTGCCAGCAGTTACCTTCACAGCAGAAATTCACCCCTCCACTTT
17	TRBV14	TRBJ2-2	.	TRBD1	CASSQGSGTGLSGELFF	TGTGCCAGCAGCCAAGGGAGCGGGACAGGGCTATCCGGGGAGCTGTTTTTT
14	TRBV12-3/TRBV12-4	TRBJ2-3	.	.	CASSLGLRRDTQYF	TGTGCCAGCAGTTTAGGGCTTCGGAGAGATACGCAGTATTTT
13	TRBV5-1	TRBJ2-7	few	.	CASSGGGSYEQYF	TGCGCCAGCAGTGGAGGGGGTTCCTACGAGCAGTACTTC
15	TRBV20-1	TRBJ2-7	.	.	CSARDPGSGSYEQYF	TGCAGTGCTAGAGATCCAGGGAGTGGATCCTACGAGCAGTACTTC
13	TRBV12-3/TRBV12-4	TRBJ1-4	.	.	CASSPFESGKLFF	TGTGCCAGCAGCCCTTTTGAATCTGGAAAACTGTTTTTT
14	TRBV2	TRBJ2-3	.	.	CASSPSLGADTQYF	TGTGCCAGCAGTCCATCGCTGGGAGCAGATACGCAGTATTTT
13	TRBV24-1	TRBJ2-1	.	.	CATSDYGINEQFF	TGTGCCACCAGTGATTACGGAATCAATGAGCAGTTCTTC
15	TRBV20-1	TRBJ2-7	few	.	CSARDYGRVSYEQYF	TGCAGTGCTAGAGATTACGGCAGGGTTTCCTACGAGCAGTACTTC
14	TRBV10-3	TRBJ1-5	few	.	CAISGTTSNQPQHF	TGTGCCATCAGTGGGACAACTAGCAATCAGCCCCAGCATTTT
13	TRBV25-1	TRBJ2-7	few	TRBD1	CASSMTGPYEQYF	TGTGCCAGCAGTATGACAGGGCCCTACGAGCAGTACTTC
13	TRBV12-3/TRBV12-4	TRBJ1-2	.	.	CASSFSNRDGYTF	TGTGCCAGCAGTTTCTCCAACAGGGATGGCTACACCTTC
14	TRBV9	TRBJ2-3	.	TRBD1	CASSVGGGANTQYF	TGTGCCAGCAGCGTAGGAGGGGGCGCAAATACGCAGTATTTT
15	TRBV7-2	TRBJ2-3	few	.	CASSPRTVSTDTQYF	TGTGCCAGCAGCCCGAGGACAGTCTCTACAGATACGCAGTATTTT